This T cell receptor beta chain was sequenced for a study of blood T cells in healthy people across ages. The study, taken as a whole, reports: PBMCs went unsorted, and a conclusive naive versus antigen-experienced comparison was therefore prevented. TCR beta diversity, measured per million T cells, fell in a roughly linear way with age.

The J segment lost 8 bases and the V segment lost 5 bases, leaving 6 bases of the junction unmatched. The germline CDR1 and CDR2 sequences are SGHDN and FVKESK. CDR3 length: 14 amino acids. This clonotype was observed many times. Antigen specificity is unknown. A second about 6 to 11 cycle PCR used barcoded and J-beta primers. TCRdb independently ran MiXCR on the 5' RACE reads; one entry per CDR3 protein. The sample includes around 990,000 distinct CDR3 sequences, under 30% of them seen just once. These sequences were also reported in another study, on T cells of mothers and their children. As reported in that work: Among related mother-child pairs, overlap was slightly higher than in unrelated pairs, though not significantly.

The J gene is TRBJ2-1, the V gene TRBV14, with TRBD2 matching over 10 bases. Sequencing used blood. The TCR was taken from a girl aged 2 to 10 in good health. The CDR3 bases are TGTGCCAGCAGCTTAGCGGGGGGCAGCTATGAGCAGTTCTTC. It yields the protein CASSLAGGSYEQFF.